One sample yielded the 8 T cell receptor beta chains listed below, sequenced in a study of blood T cell repertoires in COVID-19. The assay was immunoSEQ multiplex PCR, and TCRdb's table has in-frame clones only and misses some. The data contain under 450,000 clones, about 91% of them singletons. Material for sequencing was peripheral blood. The source is a woman aged 50 to 60 with COVID-19, enrolled during active disease.

The chain combines TRBV30 with TRBJ2-3; maybe TRBD1 (6 bases). Germline V gives CDR1 GTSNPN, CDR2 SVGIG (reference sequence). This CDR3 contains 13 residues. The germline V and J ends were trimmed by 3 bases and 4 bases, with 11 bases remaining between them. The CDR3 loop is CAWREGGADTQYF. CDR3 nucleotides: TGTGCCTGGAGGGAAGGGGGAGCAGATACGCAGTATTTT.

The chain couples TRBV28 to TRBJ1-2, with TRBD1 matching 8 bases. Trimming removed 7 bases from V and 3 bases from J; junction bases left unmatched: 13. The V gene's germline CDR1 is MDHEN and CDR2 SYDVKM. This CDR3 comprises 16 residues. The CDR3 sequence: CASNNLGQGGYYGYTF. The DNA of the CDR3 is TGTGCCAGCAATAACCTAGGACAGGGCGGGTACTATGGCTACACCTTC.

The chain has TRBV2 and TRBJ1-5, with 8 bases matching TRBD1. Germline V gene sequence: CDR1 SNHLY, CDR2 FYNNEI. V was clipped by 5 bases and J by 2 bases; unmatched bases: 8. CDR3 length equals 16 residues. CDR3 DNA sequence: TGTGCCAGCAGTCCTGACAGGGGCCCTGGCAATCAGCCCCAGCATTTT. This codes for CASSPDRGPGNQPQHF.

The chain couples TRBV6-2 or TRBV6-3 to TRBJ2-1; 9 bases are shared with TRBD1. From germline, CDR1 is MNHEY and CDR2 SVGEGT. CDR3 length equals 18 residues. V lost 5 bases, J lost 2 bases, and 13 bases stayed unmatched. The chain's CDR3 is CASSHTAGTGRTYNEQFF. The CDR3, as DNA: TGTGCCAGCAGTCACACCGCCGGGACAGGGAGGACCTACAATGAGCAGTTCTTC.

The J gene is TRBJ1-2, the V gene TRBV3-1 (or the pseudogene TRBV3-2); D is unresolved. The CDR3 contains 13 residues. Germline-derived CDR1 and CDR2 are LGHDT and YNNKEL (reference sequence). Trimming stripped 1 base from V and 5 bases from J, with 8 bases between. The CDR3 region is CASSQGAGYGYTF. DNA of the CDR3: TGTGCCAGCAGCCAAGGTGCCGGGTATGGCTACACCTTC.

The rearrangement uses TRBV5-1 and TRBJ1-4; unclear D gene. CDR3 length equals 15 residues. Looked up from germline, CDR1 is SGHRS and CDR2 is YFSETQ. Trimming removed 4 bases from V and 5 bases from J, with 15 bases in between. The CDR3 region is CASSPRGLENEKLFF. The CDR3 DNA follows: TGCGCCAGCAGCCCCCGTGGTTTAGAGAATGAAAAACTGTTTTTT.

The J gene is TRBJ1-5, the V gene TRBV19, with D tentatively TRBD1 (6 bases). Per the germline V gene, CDR1 is LNHDA and CDR2 is SQIVND (reference sequence). Trimming took off 7 bases at V and 6 bases at J, with 19 bases between the two ends. This CDR3 is built from 15 residues. The CDR3 loop reads CASTEPTGFGQPQHF. CDR3 nucleotide sequence: TGTGCCAGTACCGAACCCACAGGGTTTGGTCAGCCCCAGCATTTT.

The chain has TRBV28 and TRBJ1-2; 9 nucleotides agree with TRBD1. Trimming at V came to 4 bases and at J to 2 bases, leaving 8 bases not matched to a gene. The CDR3 length is 16 residues. Looked up from germline, CDR1 is MDHEN and CDR2 is SYDVKM. CDR3 region: CASSSPRTGVNYGYTF. The CDR3 coding sequence is TGTGCCAGCAGTTCCCCGCGGACAGGGGTAAACTATGGCTACACCTTC.